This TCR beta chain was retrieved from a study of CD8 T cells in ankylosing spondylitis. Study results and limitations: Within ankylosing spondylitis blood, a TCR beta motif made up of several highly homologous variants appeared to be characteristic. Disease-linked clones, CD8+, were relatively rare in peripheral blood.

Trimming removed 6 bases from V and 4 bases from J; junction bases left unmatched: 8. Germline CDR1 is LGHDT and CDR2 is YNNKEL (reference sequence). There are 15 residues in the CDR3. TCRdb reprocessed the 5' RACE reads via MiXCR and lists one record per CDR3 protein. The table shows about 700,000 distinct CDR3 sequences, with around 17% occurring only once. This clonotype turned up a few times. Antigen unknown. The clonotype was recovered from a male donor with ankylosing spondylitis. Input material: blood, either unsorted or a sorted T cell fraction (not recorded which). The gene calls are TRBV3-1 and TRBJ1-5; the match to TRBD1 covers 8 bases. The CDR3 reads CASRQGTGENQPQHF. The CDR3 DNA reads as TGTGCCAGCAGGCAGGGGACAGGAGAAAATCAGCCCCAGCATTTT.